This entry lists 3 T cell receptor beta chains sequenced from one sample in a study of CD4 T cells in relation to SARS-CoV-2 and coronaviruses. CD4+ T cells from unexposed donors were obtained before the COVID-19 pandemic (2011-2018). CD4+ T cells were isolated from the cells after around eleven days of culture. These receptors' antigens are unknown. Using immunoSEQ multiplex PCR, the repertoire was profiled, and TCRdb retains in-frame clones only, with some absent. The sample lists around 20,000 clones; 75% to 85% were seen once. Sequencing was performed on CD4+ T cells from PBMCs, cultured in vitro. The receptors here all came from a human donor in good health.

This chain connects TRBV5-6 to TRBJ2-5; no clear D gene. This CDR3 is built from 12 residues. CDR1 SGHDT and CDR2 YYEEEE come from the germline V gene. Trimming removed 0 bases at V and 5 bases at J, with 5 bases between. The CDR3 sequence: CASSLGLETQYF. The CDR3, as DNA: TGTGCCAGCAGCTTGGGATTGGAGACCCAGTACTTC. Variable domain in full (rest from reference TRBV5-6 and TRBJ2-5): DAGVTQSPTHLIKTRGQQVTLRCSPKSGHDTVSWYQQALGQGPQFIFQYYEEEERQRGNFPDRFSGHQFPNYSSELNVNALLLGDSALYLCASSLGLETQYFGPGTRLLVL.

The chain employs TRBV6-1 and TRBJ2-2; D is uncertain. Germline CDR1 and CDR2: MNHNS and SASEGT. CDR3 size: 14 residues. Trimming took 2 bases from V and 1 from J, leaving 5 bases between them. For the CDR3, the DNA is TGTGCCAGCAGTGAATTTCTGAACACCGGGGAGCTGTTTTTT. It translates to CASSEFLNTGELFF.

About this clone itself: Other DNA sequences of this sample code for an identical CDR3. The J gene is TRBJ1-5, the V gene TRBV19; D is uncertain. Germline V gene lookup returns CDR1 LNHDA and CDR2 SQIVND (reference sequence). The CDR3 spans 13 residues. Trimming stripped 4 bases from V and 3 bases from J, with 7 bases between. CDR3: CASSTGINQPQHF. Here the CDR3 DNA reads TGTGCCAGTAGTACGGGGATCAATCAGCCCCAGCATTTT. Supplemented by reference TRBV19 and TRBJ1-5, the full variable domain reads DGGITQSPKYLFRKEGQNVTLSCEQNLNHDAMYWYRQDPGQGLRLIYYSQIVNDFQKGDIAEGYSVSREKKESFPLTVTSAQKNPTAFYLCASSTGINQPQHFGDGTRLSIL.